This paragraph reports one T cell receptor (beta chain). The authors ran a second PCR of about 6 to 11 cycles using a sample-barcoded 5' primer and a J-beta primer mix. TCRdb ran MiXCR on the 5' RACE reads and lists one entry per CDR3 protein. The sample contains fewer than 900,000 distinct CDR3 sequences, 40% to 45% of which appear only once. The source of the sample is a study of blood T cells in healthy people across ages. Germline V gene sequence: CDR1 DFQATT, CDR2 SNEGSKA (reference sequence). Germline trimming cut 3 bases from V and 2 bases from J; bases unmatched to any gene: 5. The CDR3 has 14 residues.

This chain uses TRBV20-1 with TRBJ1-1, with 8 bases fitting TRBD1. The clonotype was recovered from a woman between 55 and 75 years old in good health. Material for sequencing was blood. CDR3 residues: CSARRTGLNTEAFF. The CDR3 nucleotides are TGCAGTGCTAGGCGGACAGGGCTTAACACTGAAGCTTTCTTT.